The 32 T cell receptor beta chains below were found in one sample sequenced in a study of response to subunit inactivated influenza vaccine. TCRdb reanalysed the RT-PCR reads using MiXCR and keeps one entry per CDR3 protein. The data hold 500,000 to 600,000 distinct CDR3 sequences, with roughly 8.2% observed a single time. Sequencing was performed on PBMCs from blood, taken 23 to 25 months after vaccination. The receptors were gathered from a man aged 45 to 70 who received an inactivated influenza vaccine.

The sample holds many counts of this clonotype. J is TRBJ2-5 and V is TRBV29-1; unclear D gene. The germline CDR1 and CDR2 sequences are SQVTM and ANQGSEA. The CDR3 extends over 14 amino acids. The V end lost 1 base, the J end lost 5 bases, and 14 bases lay between the germline ends. CDR3 DNA: TGCAGCGTTGAAGCCATCCGTGATAGGGAGACCCAGTACTTC. Protein: CSVEAIRDRETQYF.

The table lists this clonotype with a few counts. CDR3 bases: TGTGCCACCAGCAGAGTGGGAGGGACAGGGTCCCAGTACTTC. It encodes CATSRVGGTGSQYF. The chain links TRBV15 to TRBJ2-5; 9 bases are shared with TRBD1. V gave up 1 base and J gave up 9 bases; unmatched junction bases: 6. The CDR3 contains 14 residues. In germline, CDR1 is LNHNV, CDR2 YYDKDF (reference sequence).

Ten or more counts support this clonotype. CDR3 bases: TGCGCCAGCAGCTTCGGAGGGGTGGAGAACGAGCAGTACTTC. Translating it yields CASSFGGVENEQYF. The gene calls are TRBV5-1 and TRBJ2-7; a possible D gene is TRBD2 (6 bases). Germline V lookup: CDR1 SGHRS, CDR2 YFSETQ. The V gene lost 2 bases and the J gene lost 5 bases, with 14 bases spanning the gap. The CDR3 totals 14 residues. Full variable domain (rest looked up from reference TRBV5-1 and TRBJ2-7): KAGVTQTPRYLIKTRGQQVTLSCSPISGHRSVSWYQQTPGQGLQFLFEYFSETQRNKGNFPGRFSGRQFSNSRSEMNVSTLELGDSALYLCASSFGGVENEQYFGPGTRLTVT.

The V and J genes are TRBV5-1 and TRBJ2-7, with 9 bases that match TRBD1. There are 15 residues in the CDR3. The V segment lost 3 bases and the J segment 2 bases; nucleotides outside the gene matches: 6. The germline V gene encodes CDR1 SGHRS and CDR2 YFSETQ. CDR3 residues: CASSYGTGSTYEQYF. The CDR3 DNA is TGCGCCAGCAGCTACGGGACAGGGTCAACCTACGAGCAGTACTTC.

This clonotype was seen only a few times. The rearrangement joins TRBV20-1 to TRBJ1-1; D is unclear. The germline V and J ends were trimmed by 0 bases and 5 bases, with 10 bases remaining between them. CDR1 is DFQATT, CDR2 SNEGSKA, per germline (reference sequence). The CDR3 has 13 residues. CDR3 amino acids: CSARERGETEAFF. The CDR3 DNA sequence: TGCAGTGCTAGAGAGCGTGGGGAGACTGAAGCTTTCTTT.

In this sample, this clonotype turned up many times. The chain combines TRBV11-1 with TRBJ2-1; 7 nucleotides line up with TRBD1. The CDR3 length is 15 residues. V was clipped by 6 bases and J by 8 bases; unmatched bases: 13. Germline V gene data show CDR1 as SGHAT and CDR2 as FQDESV (reference sequence). For the CDR3, the DNA is TGTGCCAGCAGAAGAGGTATAGGGGGCTCGGATGAGCAGTTCTTC. Translating it yields CASRRGIGGSDEQFF.

This clonotype was seen ten or more times. This chain joins TRBV28 and TRBJ2-7; D is unresolved. Trimming pared 5 bases from V and 3 bases from J, leaving 8 bases between. Germline CDR1 is MDHEN and CDR2 is SYDVKM. This CDR3 region has 12 residues. CDR3 nucleotides: TGTGCCAGCAGTCCGACCAACTACGAGCAGTACTTC. Protein product: CASSPTNYEQYF.

The chain is built from TRBV7-9 and TRBJ2-3; no reliable D call. The CDR3 totals 12 residues. V was trimmed by 11 bases and J by 2 bases, leaving 11 bases between them. The germline gives CDR1 SEHNR, CDR2 FQNEAQ (reference sequence). The CDR3 bases are TGTGCCGTCTCCAAGACCACAGATACGCAGTATTTT. Residues: CAVSKTTDTQYF.

This clonotype turned up a few times. The chain carries TRBV5-4 and TRBJ2-6; D unresolved. This CDR3 has 16 amino acids. Germline lookup yields CDR1 SGHNT and CDR2 YYREEE (reference sequence). Trimming removed 0 bases at V and 0 bases at J, with 7 bases between. The CDR3 here is CASSLEGRSGANVLTF. In DNA form, the CDR3 reads TGTGCCAGCAGCTTGGAGGGTCGCTCTGGGGCCAACGTCCTGACTTTC. Variable domain in full (rest from reference TRBV5-4 and TRBJ2-6): ETGVTQSPTHLIKTRGQQVTLRCSSQSGHNTVSWYQQALGQGPQFIFQYYREEENGRGNFPPRFSGLQFPNYSSELNVNALELDDSALYLCASSLEGRSGANVLTFGAGSRLTVL.

Ten or more counts support this clonotype. The J gene is TRBJ2-5, the V gene TRBV5-1; TRBD2 might be the D (6 bases). This CDR3 has 13 residues. Per the germline V gene, CDR1 is SGHRS and CDR2 is YFSETQ. V lost 4 bases and J lost 5, with 12 bases in between. This chain's CDR3 is CASSKGLVETQYF. The CDR3 DNA reads as TGCGCCAGCAGCAAGGGACTTGTGGAGACCCAGTACTTC. The whole variable domain, remainder taken from reference TRBV5-1 and TRBJ2-5, is KAGVTQTPRYLIKTRGQQVTLSCSPISGHRSVSWYQQTPGQGLQFLFEYFSETQRNKGNFPGRFSGRQFSNSRSEMNVSTLELGDSALYLCASSKGLVETQYFGPGTRLLVL.

A few counts support this clonotype. The rearrangement uses TRBV11-2 and TRBJ2-3, with a possible D match to TRBD2 (7 bases). V gave up 5 bases and J gave up 1 base, with 22 bases separating them. In germline, CDR1 is SGHAT, CDR2 FQNNGV. The CDR3 length is 18 residues. CDR3: CASSPRLGGLIGTDTQYF. CDR3 sequence (DNA): TGTGCCAGCAGCCCTCGTTTGGGGGGGCTGATAGGCACAGATACGCAGTATTTT.

This clonotype appeared a few times. This sequence joins TRBV13 and TRBJ1-4, with 9 bases aligning to TRBD1. CDR1 and CDR2 from the germline V gene are PRHDT and FYEKMQ (reference sequence). Trimming cost V 0 bases and J 2 bases; bases outside gene matches: 4. The CDR3 sequence is 17 residues long. The CDR3 nucleotides read TGTGCCAGCAGCTTAGGACAGGGGGCTGCTACTAATGAAAAACTGTTTTTT. Translated, it gives CASSLGQGAATNEKLFF.

This clonotype occurred a few times. The chain couples TRBV29-1 to TRBJ2-3; TRBD1 matches 7 bases. The CDR3 has 14 residues. Germline CDR1 reads SQVTM; CDR2 reads ANQGSEA. V gave up 4 bases and J gave up 0 bases; unmatched junction bases: 4. The CDR3 protein is CSVVPGGSTDTQYF. DNA of the CDR3: TGCAGCGTTGTTCCAGGGGGAAGCACAGATACGCAGTATTTT.

The J gene is TRBJ2-2, the V gene TRBV6-1, with TRBD2 identical over 12 bases. The CDR3 is 17 amino acids. The germline gives CDR1 MNHNS, CDR2 SASEGT. Trimming cost V 2 bases and J 4 bases; bases outside gene matches: 5. The CDR3 sequence: CASSETGTSGSTGELFF. Here the CDR3 DNA reads TGTGCCAGCAGTGAAACAGGGACTAGCGGGTCCACCGGGGAGCTGTTTTTT.

This chain links TRBV5-1 with TRBJ2-5; 13 bases align to TRBD2. The CDR3 extends over 14 amino acids. CDR1 SGHRS and CDR2 YFSETQ come from the germline V gene. Unmatched junction bases numbered 2, after V lost 5 bases and J lost 4 bases. The CDR3 loop reads CASRTSGGRETQYF. The CDR3 region has the DNA TGCGCCAGCAGGACTAGCGGGGGGCGAGAGACCCAGTACTTC.

This clonotype was observed at least ten times. This chain uses TRBV5-1 with TRBJ2-2, with TRBD1 matching 7 bases. Germline CDR1 SGHRS, CDR2 YFSETQ. The CDR3 is 16 amino acids. The trim removed 5 bases at V and 0 bases at J, leaving 7 bases unmatched. CDR3 sequence: CASSPGQTANTGELFF. Written as DNA, the CDR3 is TGCGCCAGCAGTCCGGGACAGACCGCGAACACCGGGGAGCTGTTTTTT.

The chain employs TRBV20-1 and TRBJ2-7, with 11 nucleotides matching TRBD1. J lost 4 bases, V lost 1 base, and 3 bases had no gene match. The CDR3 sequence is 14 residues long. Looked up from germline, CDR1 is DFQATT and CDR2 is SNEGSKA (reference sequence). CDR3 in amino acids: CSARVGQGVYEQYF. Written as DNA, the CDR3 is TGCAGTGCTAGAGTGGGACAGGGGGTGTACGAGCAGTACTTC.

V and J are TRBV29-1 and TRBJ2-5; 9 nucleotides line up with TRBD1. The CDR3 sequence is 12 residues long. Germline V gene lookup returns CDR1 SQVTM and CDR2 ANQGSEA. V shed 7 bases and J 10 bases; nucleotides not matched to a gene: 10. CDR3 in DNA: TGCAGCGACCCGGGACAGGGTAGTTTCCAGTACTTC. This gives the protein CSDPGQGSFQYF.

This clonotype came up a few times. This chain joins TRBV2 and TRBJ2-3; no reliable D call. V lost 0 bases and J lost 1, with 11 bases in between. Germline loops: CDR1 SNHLY, CDR2 FYNNEI. The CDR3 extends over 16 amino acids. Here the CDR3 reads CASSEARTAGTDTQYF. DNA for the CDR3: TGTGCCAGCAGTGAAGCGAGGACGGCAGGCACAGATACGCAGTATTTT.

This clonotype occurred many times. The chain employs TRBV29-1 and TRBJ2-7; D not certain. Trimming cost V 0 bases and J 3 bases, with 9 bases left between them. The CDR3 sequence is 13 residues long. Germline V lookup: CDR1 SQVTM, CDR2 ANQGSEA. Here the CDR3 reads CSVEDLGNYEQYF. As DNA, the CDR3 is TGCAGCGTTGAAGATCTTGGGAACTACGAGCAGTACTTC.

This clonotype has just a few counts. The chain carries TRBV12-3 or TRBV12-4 and TRBJ2-2; D not certain. Trimming took off 6 bases at V and 7 bases at J, with 18 bases between the two ends. The CDR3 totals 15 residues. Here the CDR3 reads CASSTPPIRGGELFF. In nucleotides, the CDR3 is TGTGCCAGCAGCACTCCGCCAATACGCGGCGGGGAGCTGTTTTTT.

This clonotype came up a few times. The CDR3 bases are TGTGCCAGCAGCTTAGGTGGTGTACAGGGCGAGACCCAGTACTTC. Translation: CASSLGGVQGETQYF. The rearrangement joins TRBV7-2 to TRBJ2-5; tentative D call: TRBD1 (6 bases). V dropped 1 base and J dropped 5 bases, with 14 bases sitting between them. This CDR3 is 15 amino acids long. Germline V CDR1 and CDR2: SGHTA, FQGNSA.

The J gene is TRBJ2-3, the V gene TRBV10-3, with 15 bases that match TRBD2. There are 15 residues in the CDR3. From germline, CDR1 is ENHRY and CDR2 SYGVKD. Trimming cost V 4 bases and J 9 bases; bases outside gene matches: 5. In DNA form, the CDR3 reads TGTGCCATCAGTGCGGGACTAGCGGGGGGCTGGACGCAGTATTTT. This translates into CAISAGLAGGWTQYF.

The chain is built from TRBV15 and TRBJ2-1; D ambiguous. Germline CDR1 LNHNV, CDR2 YYDKDF (reference sequence). The CDR3 contains 14 residues. V was shortened by 3 bases and J by 7 bases, with 13 bases between the two germline ends. Here the CDR3 reads CATSRDPSRNEQFF. CDR3 DNA: TGTGCCACCAGCAGGGACCCCAGCCGGAATGAGCAGTTCTTC.

This clonotype was detected a few times. V gene TRBV6-2 or TRBV6-3 combines with J gene TRBJ2-3; the D gene is possibly TRBD2 (6 bases). From germline, CDR1 is MNHEY and CDR2 SVGEGT. V was pared by 0 bases and J by 6 bases, with 16 bases between. The CDR3 has 16 residues. The CDR3 here is CASSYSRELAIDTQYF. In DNA, the CDR3 is TGTGCCAGCAGTTACTCCCGGGAACTAGCAATTGATACGCAGTATTTT.

The rearrangement links TRBV12-3 or TRBV12-4 to TRBJ1-5, with 7 positions matching TRBD1. CDR3 size: 16 residues. V lost 2 bases and J lost 0; bases outside the gene matches: 4. CDR3 in DNA: TGTGCCAGCAGTTTAAAGGGACAGTTTAGCAATCAGCCCCAGCATTTT. This translates into CASSLKGQFSNQPQHF.

This clonotype has only a few counts. The genes are TRBV11-3 and TRBJ1-1; a possible D gene is TRBD1 (5 bases). CDR1 and CDR2 (germline): SGHNT, YENEEA. CDR3 length: 14 amino acids. V was pared by 2 bases and J by 6 bases, with 13 bases between. The CDR3 spells CASSLNVRASEAFF. CDR3 DNA sequence: TGTGCCAGCAGCTTAAATGTCAGGGCGTCTGAAGCTTTCTTT.

The V call is TRBV20-1, the J call TRBJ1-2; D remains ambiguous. The ends were cut back, 1 base at V and 3 bases at J, with 12 bases in the middle. Germline V lookup: CDR1 DFQATT, CDR2 SNEGSKA (reference sequence). CDR3 length: 14 residues. The CDR3 sequence is CSARVPTVYYGYTF. DNA of the CDR3: TGCAGTGCTAGAGTCCCGACGGTGTACTATGGCTACACCTTC.

The chain uses TRBV6-1 and TRBJ2-3; D perhaps matches TRBD2 (7 bases). The length of the CDR3 is 17 residues. Germline V gene data show CDR1 as MNHNS and CDR2 as SASEGT. V was pared by 5 bases and J by 3 bases, with 21 bases between. Written as DNA, the CDR3 is TGTGCCAGCAGTCGCCCCCCGGGGGGCCGCCGAACAGATACGCAGTATTTT. Its translation: CASSRPPGGRRTDTQYF.

The V and J genes are TRBV7-8 and TRBJ2-3, with 12 bases fitting TRBD2. Germline loops: CDR1 SGHVS, CDR2 FQNEAQ. The CDR3 runs 16 residues. V lost 5 bases, J lost 3 bases, and 6 bases stayed unmatched. CDR3: CASSHRLAGVTDTQYF. The CDR3 region has the DNA TGTGCCAGCAGCCACAGACTAGCGGGAGTAACAGATACGCAGTATTTT.

CDR3 loop: CASSLYLAGSYEQYF. CDR3 DNA: TGTGCCAGCAGTTTATACCTAGCGGGGTCCTACGAGCAGTACTTC. The genes are TRBV12-3 or TRBV12-4 and TRBJ2-7, with 9 positions matching TRBD2. This CDR3 has 15 amino acids. With V trimmed by 2 bases and J by 1 base, 3 bases remained unmatched.

The chain has TRBV20-1 and TRBJ1-4, with 7 bases lining up with TRBD1. This CDR3 region has 14 residues. Germline lookup yields CDR1 DFQATT and CDR2 SNEGSKA (reference sequence). V trimming: 4 bases; J trimming: 5 bases; junction bases outside the gene matches: 7. The CDR3 spells CSAIRLQGNEKLFF. The CDR3 DNA sequence: TGCAGTGCTATTCGTTTACAGGGGAATGAAAAACTGTTTTTT.